The rows below give T cell receptor beta chains drawn from one sample of a study of cytomegalovirus exposure and HLA in healthy donors. Here immunoSEQ multiplex PCR was the method, and the copy in TCRdb shows in-frame clones only, minus some. Of 150,000 or so clones detected, around 84% appear once; the ten largest clones hold roughly 5.3%. The material sequenced was PBMCs. The receptors come from a woman between 40 and 55 years old in good health and CMV-seropositive. The CDR3 runs from the conserved cysteine through the conserved F or W. The D gene is left open where the match is weak.

TRBD1 TRBJ1-5 TRBV10-2 CASRKGQGNQPQHF
- TRBJ2-5 TRBV29-1 CSVLGGALLRETQYF
TRBD2 TRBJ2-1 TRBV9 CASSVEASGTSSYNEQFF
TRBD1 TRBJ1-1 TRBV27 CASGIDRGTEAFF
TRBD1 TRBJ1-1 TRBV7-3 CASSQDRVNTEAFF
- TRBJ1-2 TRBV5-4 CASSYGTPTSNYGYTF
TRBD2 TRBJ2-5 TRBV4-1 CASSQDPPAGVSQTQYF
- TRBJ1-5 TRBV19 CASSIGVNSNQPQHF
- TRBJ1-4 TRBV7-9 CASSMGGAPNEKLFF
TRBD1 TRBJ1-2 TRBV13 CASSPGGYGYTF
- TRBJ2-2 TRBV5-8 CASSLEVRGVVRGELFF
TRBD2 TRBJ2-5 TRBV11-1 CASSLETLAGRETQYF